The 26 T cell receptor beta chains reported below all come from one sample, sequenced in a study of CD8+ T cells in alopecia areata. Treatment indicated: oral pan-JAK inhibitor, 5-10 mg twice daily. Extracted RNA was reverse transcribed, and the resulting cDNA served as sequencing template. Here immunoSEQ multiplex PCR was the method, and the copy in TCRdb shows in-frame clones only, minus some. The table includes fewer than 250,000 clones, around 56% detected once. The starting material was CD4+ T cells sorted from blood, obtained at week 4, from a patient treated with tofacitinib. The origin of the receptors is a human donor with alopecia areata.

The gene calls are TRBV5-1 and TRBJ2-1; a weak D match, TRBD1 (6 bases). The V gene's germline CDR1 is SGHRS and CDR2 YFSETQ. V was clipped by 2 bases and J by 5 bases, with 17 bases between them. The CDR3 has 16 residues. CDR3 region: CASSLQGPTYDNEQFF. The CDR3 DNA is TGCGCCAGCAGCTTACAGGGACCTACTTACGACAATGAGCAGTTCTTC.

This clone has a handful of counts. J is TRBJ1-5 and V is TRBV6-5; 7 bases align to TRBD1. The CDR3 runs to 14 residues. The germline V gene has CDR1 MNHEY and CDR2 SVGAGI. The V gene end was trimmed by 6 bases and the J gene end by 7 bases; junction bases not matched to a gene: 9. The CDR3 region is CASRETGPHQPQHF. The CDR3, as DNA: TGTGCCAGCAGAGAGACAGGGCCTCACCAGCCCCAGCATTTT.

This rearrangement joins TRBV30 to TRBJ2-3, with 10 bases fitting TRBD2. The CDR3 spans 15 residues. CDR1 and CDR2 from the germline V gene are GTSNPN and SVGIG (reference sequence). Trimming took 4 bases from V and 4 from J; bases not matched to a gene: 8. CDR3 residues: CAWTSGRTGADTQYF. CDR3 sequence (DNA): TGTGCCTGGACTAGCGGGAGAACTGGCGCAGATACGCAGTATTTT.

V is TRBV9 and J is TRBJ1-1, with TRBD1 as a possible D gene (6 bases). CDR3 length: 16 amino acids. The V and J ends lost 4 bases and 0 bases respectively, with 16 bases between them. CDR1 and CDR2 from the germline V gene are SGDLS and YYNGEE. CDR3 loop: CASSHTRGQMNTEAFF. The CDR3 nucleotides read TGTGCCAGCAGCCATACCCGGGGACAAATGAACACTGAAGCTTTCTTT.

This clone was recorded a few times. The V call is TRBV11-2, the J call TRBJ2-7, with 12 bases that match TRBD1. The CDR3 is made up of 16 amino acids. The V gene's germline CDR1 is SGHAT and CDR2 FQNNGV. V trimming: 2 bases; J trimming: 2 bases; junction bases outside the gene matches: 4. Here the CDR3 reads CASSLMGQGATYEQYF. Here the CDR3 DNA reads TGTGCCAGCAGCTTAATGGGACAGGGGGCAACCTACGAGCAGTACTTC. Filled out from reference TRBV11-2 and TRBJ2-7, the complete variable domain reads EAGVAQSPRYKIIEKRQSVAFWCNPISGHATLYWYQQILGQGPKLLIQFQNNGVVDDSQLPKDRFSAERLKGVDSTLKIQPAKLEDSAVYLCASSLMGQGATYEQYFGPGTRLTVT.

The sample holds a few counts of this clone. V usage is TRBV15 and J usage is TRBJ1-4; 7 nucleotides line up with TRBD1. Germline CDR1 is LNHNV and CDR2 is YYDKDF (reference sequence). The length of the CDR3 is 11 residues. V lost 8 bases and J lost 14; bases outside the gene matches: 8. CDR3 coding DNA: TGTGCCACCGGGGAGGACAGGAGGCTGTTTTTT. It is translated as CATGEDRRLFF.

The chain couples TRBV5-1 to TRBJ1-1; D is unresolved. CDR1 and CDR2 from the germline V gene are SGHRS and YFSETQ. V shed 1 base and J shed 4 bases, with 14 bases lying between them. The CDR3 extends over 15 amino acids. The chain's CDR3 is CASSLLGRFTTEAFF. The CDR3 bases are TGCGCCAGCAGCTTGTTGGGCCGATTCACCACTGAAGCTTTCTTT.

This clone was detected only a few times. The V and J genes are TRBV19 and TRBJ1-2; D is ambiguous. CDR1 is LNHDA and CDR2 is SQIVND in the germline V gene (reference sequence). Trimming pared 5 bases from V and 0 bases from J, leaving 7 bases between. This CDR3 is 13 amino acids long. This CDR3 reads CASSLLANYGYTF. The CDR3 DNA is TGTGCCAGTAGTCTCCTTGCTAACTATGGCTACACCTTC.

The chain couples TRBV7-7 to TRBJ2-2, with TRBD2 matching 13 bases. Looked up from germline, CDR1 is SSHAT and CDR2 is FNYEAQ (reference sequence). The CDR3 loop spans 15 amino acids. Trimming took 7 bases from V and 5 from J; bases not matched to a gene: 4. CDR3 coding DNA: TGTGCCAGCAAACTAGCGGGAGGGCCTACCGGGGAGCTGTTTTTT. Encoded protein: CASKLAGGPTGELFF.

On this clone: The same CDR3 is also encoded by other DNA sequences in this sample. V usage is TRBV27 and J usage is TRBJ1-5, with 10 nucleotides matching TRBD1. The CDR3 covers 14 residues. Germline V gene sequence: CDR1 MNHEY, CDR2 SMNVEV (reference sequence). V trimming: 5 bases; J trimming: 4 bases; junction bases outside the gene matches: 2. The DNA of the CDR3 is TGTGCCAGCAGTCGGGGACAGGGGAATCAGCCCCAGCATTTT. This codes for CASSRGQGNQPQHF.

V and J are TRBV27 and TRBJ1-2, with 9 bases lining up with TRBD1. The germline V gene encodes CDR1 MNHEY and CDR2 SMNVEV (reference sequence). V lost 6 bases and J lost 7; bases outside the gene matches: 9. The CDR3 consists of 14 residues. Here the CDR3 DNA reads TGTGCCAGCAGGACTTCCGGGACAGGGTTTGGCTACACCTTC. Amino acids: CASRTSGTGFGYTF.

This chain uses TRBV25-1 with TRBJ2-5; D may be TRBD1 or TRBD2 (5 bases each). The CDR3 is 11 amino acids. The V end lost 10 bases, the J end lost 6 bases, and 12 bases lay between the germline ends. Germline V gene data show CDR1 as MGHDK and CDR2 as SYGVNS. The CDR3 sequence is CATYVGQTQYF. In DNA, the CDR3 is TGTGCCACCTACGTGGGACAGACCCAGTACTTC.

The chain carries TRBV2 and TRBJ1-2; TRBD1 matches 7 bases. There are 14 residues in the CDR3. The germline gives CDR1 SNHLY, CDR2 FYNNEI. The V and J ends lost 7 bases and 3 bases, in that order; junction bases with no gene match: 8. The CDR3 region has the DNA TGTGCCAGCACCTCCAGGGGGGCATACTATGGCTACACCTTC. Its translation: CASTSRGAYYGYTF.

The genes are TRBV29-1 and TRBJ1-1; tentative D call: TRBD1 (5 bases). Germline CDR1 SQVTM, CDR2 ANQGSEA. The CDR3 spans 13 residues. V shed 5 bases and J shed 0 bases, with 10 bases lying between them. This CDR3 reads CSVSGRMNTEAFF. The CDR3 nucleotides are TGCAGCGTTTCGGGACGGATGAACACTGAAGCTTTCTTT.

The J gene is TRBJ2-5, the V gene TRBV5-4; D not resolved. With the DNA end fitting TRBJ2-7 better, the J assignment may be wrong. CDR1 SGHNT and CDR2 YYREEE come from the germline V gene (reference sequence). This CDR3 has 14 amino acids. The CDR3: CASSLDRSSYEQYF. The CDR3 DNA follows: TGTGCCAGCAGCTTGGATCGGTCTTCCTACGAGCAGTACTTC.

This chain joins TRBV6-5 and TRBJ2-3; D is unresolved. The CDR3 spans 11 residues. With 4 bases removed from V and 5 bases from J, the gap between germline ends came to 4 bases. The germline gives CDR1 MNHEY, CDR2 SVGAGI. Here the CDR3 reads CASSSGDTQYF. The DNA for the CDR3 is TGTGCCAGCAGTTCGGGAGATACGCAGTATTTT.

The J gene is TRBJ2-5, the V gene TRBV12-5, with D uncertain. This CDR3 has 14 amino acids. The ends were cut back, 4 bases at V and 5 bases at J, with 14 bases in the middle. Germline V gene sequence: CDR1 LGHNT, CDR2 FRNRAP. In DNA form, the CDR3 reads TGTGCTAGTGGTTCTGGGGTAGGTTCCGAGACCCAGTACTTC. Translated, it gives CASGSGVGSETQYF.

This rearrangement joins TRBV27 to TRBJ1-2; TRBD1 matches 7 bases. Trimming cost V 6 bases and J 8 bases; bases outside gene matches: 12. The CDR3 sequence is 14 residues long. CDR1 is MNHEY and CDR2 is SMNVEV in the germline V gene (reference sequence). The CDR3 loop reads CASRSTGATGGYTF. CDR3 in DNA: TGTGCCAGCAGGAGCACAGGGGCGACAGGAGGCTACACCTTC.

The chain employs TRBV4-1 and TRBJ2-7; D is possibly TRBD1 (6 bases). Trimming shortened V by 3 bases and J by 9 bases, and 15 bases separated the two germline ends. Germline V gene sequence: CDR1 MGHRA, CDR2 YSYEKL. This CDR3 region has 13 residues. The CDR3 coding sequence is TGCGCCAGCAGCCAGATTGCAGGGGCGAGGCAGTACTTC. This codes for CASSQIAGARQYF.

The chain employs TRBV5-5 and TRBJ2-2; TRBD2 aligns across 13 bases. Germline V gene sequence: CDR1 SGHKS, CDR2 YYEKEE (reference sequence). V was clipped by 4 bases and J by 6 bases; unmatched bases: 6. The CDR3 is 16 amino acids. The CDR3: CASSVGLAGESGELFF. DNA for the CDR3: TGTGCCAGCAGCGTAGGACTAGCGGGAGAGTCCGGGGAGCTGTTTTTT.

The chain is built from TRBV7-8 and TRBJ2-1; the D gene is possibly TRBD1 (6 bases). V lost 4 bases, J lost 1 base, and 11 bases lay in between. CDR1 is SGHVS and CDR2 is FQNEAQ in the germline V gene. The CDR3 covers 15 residues. The CDR3 region has the DNA TGTGCCAGCAGCTGGGGTGGACAGTCCTACAATGAGCAGTTCTTC. It translates to CASSWGGQSYNEQFF. The whole variable domain, filled in from reference TRBV7-8 and TRBJ2-1, reads GAGVSQSPRYKVAKRGQDVALRCDPISGHVSLFWYQQALGQGPEFLTYFQNEAQLDKSGLPSDRFFAERPEGSVSTLKIQRTQQEDSAVYLCASSWGGQSYNEQFFGPGTRLTVL.

The V and J genes are TRBV29-1 and TRBJ2-5, with 9 nucleotides matching TRBD1. The germline CDR1 and CDR2 sequences are SQVTM and ANQGSEA. The junction had 4 bases not matched to a gene; V was cut back by 4 bases and J by 4 bases. The CDR3 spans 13 residues. This CDR3 is CSVAGQGGETQYF. The CDR3 DNA reads TGCAGCGTTGCGGGACAGGGTGGAGAGACCCAGTACTTC.

The chain has TRBV5-4 and TRBJ2-1; TRBD1 aligns across 7 bases. V was clipped by 0 bases and J by 3 bases; unmatched bases: 0. The CDR3 is 14 amino acids. Germline CDR1 and CDR2: SGHNT and YYREEE (reference sequence). The CDR3: CASSLDRGYNEQFF. The CDR3 nucleotides are TGTGCCAGCAGCTTGGACAGGGGCTACAATGAGCAGTTCTTC.

The CDR3 nucleotides read TGCGCCAGCCTGTCGGCAGATACGCAGTATTTT. Protein sequence: CASLSADTQYF. The rearrangement uses TRBV10-2 and TRBJ2-3; no clear D. Trimming removed 8 bases from V and 4 bases from J, with 7 bases in between. Germline V lookup: CDR1 WSHSY, CDR2 SAAADI. The CDR3 consists of 11 residues.

The chain uses TRBV28 and TRBJ2-5; D perhaps matches TRBD2 (7 bases). In germline, CDR1 is MDHEN, CDR2 SYDVKM. This CDR3 comprises 15 residues. V lost 6 bases to trimming and J lost 5 bases, with 19 bases between them. The CDR3 DNA reads TGTGCCAGCAGATCAGGGGAGGGGATATGGGAGACCCAGTACTTC. The encoded protein is CASRSGEGIWETQYF. Filled out from reference TRBV28 and TRBJ2-5, the complete variable domain reads DVKVTQSSRYLVKRTGEKVFLECVQDMDHENMFWYRQDPGLGLRLIYFSYDVKMKEKGDIPEGYSVSREKKERFSLILESASTNQTSMYLCASRSGEGIWETQYFGPGTRLLVL.

The chain has TRBV30 and TRBJ2-7; a weak D match, TRBD2 (6 bases). The CDR3 has 12 amino acids. Germline CDR1 and CDR2: GTSNPN and SVGIG (reference sequence). V was shortened by 4 bases and J by 0 bases, with 7 bases between the two germline ends. CDR3 coding DNA: TGTGCCTGGACTAGCGACTCCTACGAGCAGTACTTC. This sequence encodes CAWTSDSYEQYF.